These T cell receptor beta chains were read from a single sample in a study of post-analysis software for immune sequencing data. TCRdb reanalysed the PCR reads using MiXCR and keeps one entry per CDR3 protein. The sample lists about half a million distinct CDR3 sequences, approximately 31% seen once, with less than 6% in the top ten. The material sequenced was blood. The receptors stem from a girl aged 2-17 years with multiple sclerosis. The CDR3 runs from the conserved cysteine through the conserved F or W. The order of the fields is clone size, CDR3 length, J gene, D gene, V gene, CDR3 protein, CDR3 DNA. The D gene is left open where the match is weak. Clone sizes are given selectively: once, few, many, or a class where the clone is expanded.

clone size: few
CDR3 length: 15
J gene: TRBJ2-5
D gene: TRBD2
V gene: TRBV7-9
CDR3 protein: CAGRLAGDTGGTQYF
CDR3 DNA: TGTGCCGGAAGACTAGCGGGGGACACCGGAGGGACCCAGTACTTC

clone size: few
CDR3 length: 17
J gene: TRBJ2-5
D gene: TRBD2
V gene: TRBV6-5
CDR3 protein: CASSYSGLAGPQETQYF
CDR3 DNA: TGTGCCAGCAGTTACTCGGGACTAGCGGGGCCACAAGAGACCCAGTACTTC

clone size: once
CDR3 length: 14
J gene: TRBJ1-2
D gene: .
V gene: TRBV14
CDR3 protein: CASSQWGPESGYTF
CDR3 DNA: TGTGCCAGCAGCCAATGGGGGCCAGAAAGTGGCTACACCTTC

clone size: few
CDR3 length: 14
J gene: TRBJ2-3
D gene: .
V gene: TRBV5-4
CDR3 protein: CASSLQGPTDTQYF
CDR3 DNA: TGTGCCAGCAGCTTACAGGGACCCACAGATACGCAGTATTTT

clone size: few
CDR3 length: 15
J gene: TRBJ1-1
D gene: .
V gene: TRBV7-9
CDR3 protein: CASLGVSTLDTEAFF
CDR3 DNA: TGTGCCAGTCTGGGGGTGAGTACACTGGACACTGAAGCTTTCTTT

clone size: .
CDR3 length: 16
J gene: TRBJ1-6
D gene: .
V gene: TRBV12-3/TRBV12-4
CDR3 protein: CASSDFLRQHNSPLHF
CDR3 DNA: TGTGCCAGCAGTGATTTTCTACGACAGCATAATTCACCCCTCCACTTT

clone size: .
CDR3 length: 14
J gene: TRBJ1-6
D gene: .
V gene: TRBV20-1
CDR3 protein: CSAREHRVDSPLHF
CDR3 DNA: TGCAGTGCTAGAGAACACAGGGTCGATTCACCCCTCCACTTT

clone size: few
CDR3 length: 16
J gene: TRBJ2-3
D gene: TRBD2
V gene: TRBV7-2
CDR3 protein: CASSSQLAGLTDTQYF
CDR3 DNA: TGTGCCAGCAGCTCCCAGTTAGCGGGGCTCACAGATACGCAGTATTTT

clone size: .
CDR3 length: 13
J gene: TRBJ1-1
D gene: .
V gene: TRBV29-1
CDR3 protein: CSVAFRGHTEAFF
CDR3 DNA: TGCAGCGTTGCTTTCCGAGGGCACACTGAAGCTTTCTTT

clone size: .
CDR3 length: 15
J gene: TRBJ1-5
D gene: .
V gene: TRBV3-1
CDR3 protein: CASSQGQISNQPQHF
CDR3 DNA: TGTGCCAGCAGCCAAGGACAGATAAGCAATCAGCCCCAGCATTTT